The 12 T cell receptor beta chains listed next were all sequenced from one sample in a study of blood T cells in healthy people across ages (dated by TCRdb to 2015 to 2017). Library creation used 5' RACE. The run used an Illumina HiSeq 2500. A second PCR of about 6 to 12 cycles was performed with a sample-barcoded 5' primer and a J-beta primer mix. The public reads were run again by TCRdb, first through fastp at Q25 and then through MiXCR, and only productive beta chains were kept. Rows merge per CDR3 protein into single entries with the most common DNA and genes. The sample has approximately 760,000 distinct CDR3 sequences on record, around 25% of them singletons. Around 9.2% of the sample is held by the ten biggest clonotypes. These data also formed part of another study, on T cells of mothers and their children.

Material: blood. Every receptor here comes from a boy between 10 and 17 years old in good health.

V is TRBV12-3 or TRBV12-4 and J is TRBJ2-7, with TRBD2 matching 7 bases. The V gene end was trimmed by 6 bases and the J gene end by 11 bases; junction bases not matched to a gene: 10. CDR3 length: 12 amino acids. The CDR3 reads CASSSEGGPKYF. The DNA for the CDR3 is TGTGCCAGCAGCTCTGAGGGAGGGCCGAAGTACTTC.

This clonotype has just a few counts. The V call is TRBV12-5, the J call TRBJ2-5; D gene unclear. The DNA end is more similar to TRBJ2-7, so the J call may be wrong. The CDR3 covers 16 residues. CDR1 and CDR2 (germline): LGHNT, FRNRAP. CDR3 amino acids: CASGSTPGPEVDEQYF. As DNA, the CDR3 is TGTGCTAGTGGTTCCACTCCTGGACCCGAGGTGGACGAGCAGTACTTC.

The chain carries TRBV10-3 and TRBJ2-7, with 12 bases fitting TRBD2. The V gene end was trimmed by 9 bases and the J gene end by 5 bases; junction bases not matched to a gene: 5. This CDR3 is 13 amino acids long. The germline V gene has CDR1 ENHRY and CDR2 SYGVKD. The CDR3 DNA reads TGTGCCATAAAACTAGCGGGAGGTCACGAGCAGTACTTC. Translation gives CAIKLAGGHEQYF.

Only a few counts were recorded for this clonotype. The gene calls are TRBV5-1 and TRBJ1-1; TRBD1 is a possible D gene (6 bases). The germline gives CDR1 SGHRS, CDR2 YFSETQ. CDR3 length equals 13 residues. V gave up 4 bases and J gave up 11 bases, with 18 bases separating them. The CDR3 nucleotides read TGCGCCAGCAGCATCGGATCAGGGGCTAGCGCTTTCTTT. This translates into CASSIGSGASAFF.

V usage is TRBV27 and J usage is TRBJ2-5; unclear D gene. The V gene lost 0 bases and the J gene lost 3 bases, with 8 bases spanning the gap. The germline gives CDR1 MNHEY, CDR2 SMNVEV (reference sequence). The CDR3 runs 14 residues. The chain's CDR3 is CASSLSLMEETQYF. The CDR3 DNA is TGTGCCAGCAGTTTATCGTTAATGGAAGAGACCCAGTACTTC.

The chain uses TRBV4-2 and TRBJ2-5; 10 bases fit TRBD2. TRBJ2-1 matches the DNA end more closely, so the J call is doubtful. CDR3 size: 14 residues. CDR1 is LGHNA, CDR2 YNFKEQ, per germline. CDR3 protein: CASSQDWTSGTQFF. The CDR3 DNA reads TGTGCCAGCAGCCAAGACTGGACTAGCGGTACGCAGTTCTTC.

This sequence joins TRBV6-6 and TRBJ2-5; the D call may be TRBD1 or TRBD2 (7 bases each). The germline V gene encodes CDR1 MNHNY and CDR2 SVGAGI (reference sequence). The CDR3 covers 16 residues. Trimming removed 5 bases from V and 3 bases from J, with 19 bases in between. CDR3 DNA sequence: TGTGCCAGCAGTCCCCCCGCAGGGGGAGGGAAAGAGACCCAGTACTTC. It translates to CASSPPAGGGKETQYF.

This chain connects TRBV24-1 to TRBJ1-1; no clear D gene. The CDR3 totals 15 residues. With 3 bases removed from V and 5 bases from J, the gap between germline ends came to 15 bases. Germline assignment: CDR1 KGHDR and CDR2 SFDVKD. The CDR3 loop reads CATSDPRTGSTEAFF. The CDR3 nucleotides are TGTGCCACCAGTGATCCAAGGACGGGCTCGACTGAAGCTTTCTTT.

This clonotype was observed a few times. The V and J genes are TRBV29-1 and TRBJ1-1, with no clear D. The CDR3 totals 13 residues. Trimming removed 4 bases at V and 0 bases at J, with 9 bases between. Germline CDR1 is SQVTM and CDR2 is ANQGSEA. In DNA form, the CDR3 reads TGCAGCGTTGGGACGAGCATGAACACTGAAGCTTTCTTT. Amino acids: CSVGTSMNTEAFF.

Only a few counts were recorded for this clonotype. V usage is TRBV27 and J usage is TRBJ1-4; D is unresolved. V was trimmed by 6 bases and J by 4 bases, leaving 15 bases between them. In germline, CDR1 is MNHEY, CDR2 SMNVEV (reference sequence). The CDR3 runs 15 residues. The CDR3 is CASRTGGRINEKLFF. CDR3 nucleotide sequence: TGTGCCAGCAGGACGGGAGGCCGGATTAATGAAAAACTGTTTTTT.

CDR3 amino acids: CASSYVVTGIPYEQYF. As DNA, the CDR3 is TGTGCCAGCAGTTATGTGGTTACAGGAATCCCCTACGAGCAGTACTTC. The J gene is TRBJ2-7, the V gene TRBV6-2 or TRBV6-3, with a possible D match to TRBD1 (5 bases). The CDR3 is 16 amino acids. Germline CDR1 is MNHEY and CDR2 is SVGEGT. Trimming cost V 3 bases and J 2 bases, with 17 bases left between them.

The sample holds many counts of this clonotype. CDR3 residues: CASSQGRGEQYF. The CDR3, as DNA: TGTGCCAGCAGCCAAGGGAGGGGCGAGCAGTACTTC. The J gene is TRBJ2-7, the V gene TRBV3-1; D might be TRBD2 (6 bases). The ends were cut back, 1 base at V and 6 bases at J, with 7 bases in the middle. CDR3 length equals 12 residues. Germline CDR1 reads LGHDT; CDR2 reads YNNKEL (reference sequence).